The rows below give T cell receptor beta chains drawn from one sample of a study of blood T cell repertoires in COVID-19. Here immunoSEQ multiplex PCR was the method, and the copy in TCRdb shows in-frame clones only, minus some. The sample holds about 120,000 clones, 65% to 90% seen once. Sequencing input: peripheral blood. All receptors come from a man older than 75 with acute or convalescent COVID-19. CDR3s include the opening cysteine and the closing phenylalanine or tryptophan. A D gene is named only where the DNA matches it firmly. Not every row has a clone size; where given, it reads once, few, many or a size class.

J gene,V gene,CDR3 length,clone size,D gene,CDR3 DNA,CDR3 protein
TRBJ2-2,TRBV3-1/TRBV3-2,15,.,TRBD1,TGTGCCAGCAGCCAAGACAGGGGGCAAACCGGGGAGCTGTTTTTT,CASSQDRGQTGELFF
TRBJ2-4,TRBV5-1,14,.,TRBD1,TGCGCCAGCAGCACCCGGACAGGGTCGGACATTCAGTACTTC,CASSTRTGSDIQYF
TRBJ1-2,TRBV5-1,13,.,TRBD1,TGCGCCAGCAGCTCGGGACAGGGCTATGGCTACACCTTC,CASSSGQGYGYTF
TRBJ1-4,TRBV15,15,.,TRBD1,TGTGCCACCAGCAGATCGGACAGGGGGGGAGGAAAACTGTTTTTT,CATSRSDRGGGKLFF
TRBJ2-3,TRBV24-1,13,.,TRBD1,TGTGCCACCAGTGAGCACAGGGGGGATACGCAGTATTTT,CATSEHRGDTQYF
TRBJ1-1,TRBV6-6,14,.,.,TGTGCCAGCAGTTACTCGGAGGAGAACACTGAAGCTTTCTTT,CASSYSEENTEAFF
TRBJ1-1,TRBV7-9,14,.,TRBD1,TGTGCCAGCAGCTCACAGGGGAAGAACACTGAAGCTTTCTTT,CASSSQGKNTEAFF
TRBJ1-2,TRBV5-6,12,.,TRBD1,TGTGCCTCGACAGGGCCGATCTATGGCTACACCTTC,CASTGPIYGYTF
TRBJ1-6,TRBV7-9,14,.,TRBD1,TGTGCAGTTCCGGGACAGGGGGGATTGTCACCCCTCCACTTT,CAVPGQGGLSPLHF
TRBJ2-2,TRBV24-1,15,few,TRBD1,TGTGCCACCAGTGATTCCGGGACAGGGATCGGGGAGCTGTTTTTT,CATSDSGTGIGELFF
TRBJ1-2,TRBV27,16,.,.,TGTGCCAGCAGTTTACATTCGACAGGTTCACGCTATGGCTACACCTTC,CASSLHSTGSRYGYTF
TRBJ1-2,TRBV7-2,13,.,TRBD1,TGTGCCAGCTACAGGGGGGAACTATATGGCTACACCTTC,CASYRGELYGYTF
TRBJ2-5,TRBV5-4,16,.,TRBD2,TGTGCCAGCAGCTCGGGGGGGGTATCTTACCAAGAGACCCAGTACTTC,CASSSGGVSYQETQYF
TRBJ2-3,TRBV7-3,16,.,TRBD2,TGTGCCAGCAGCAAAACCGGGACTAGCGGGGGGGATACGCAGTATTTT,CASSKTGTSGGDTQYF
TRBJ2-7,TRBV7-3,14,once,.,TGTGCCAGCAGCCCCGGACGGGAAGCCCACGAGCAGTACTTC,CASSPGREAHEQYF
TRBJ2-5,TRBV6-5,15,.,TRBD1,TGTGCCAGCAGACCCCCGGGACAGGGAAGGGAGACCCAGTACTTC,CASRPPGQGRETQYF
TRBJ2-4,TRBV4-3,15,.,.,TGCGCCAGCAGCCAAGGTCAGGGATCTAAAAACATTCAGTACTTC,CASSQGQGSKNIQYF
TRBJ1-4,TRBV10-3,15,.,TRBD1,TGTGCCATCAGTGAGTCGGGACAGGGGAGTGAAAAACTGTTTTTT,CAISESGQGSEKLFF
TRBJ2-7,TRBV6-5,15,medium-sized,TRBD2,TGTGCCAGCAGGGCAACTAGCGGGGTACGTGGGGAGCAGTACTTC,CASRATSGVRGEQYF
TRBJ1-1,TRBV4-1,13,.,.,TGCGCCAGCAGCTTACAGGGCAACACTGAAGCTTTCTTT,CASSLQGNTEAFF
TRBJ1-2,TRBV29-1,12,.,TRBD1,TGCAGCGGTGAGGGGACAGGGATTGGCTACACCTTC,CSGEGTGIGYTF
TRBJ2-3,TRBV7-3,16,once,.,TGTGCCAGCAGCTTAAGTCCCGGGGGTTTGACAGATACGCAGTATTTT,CASSLSPGGLTDTQYF
TRBJ1-6,TRBV18,17,.,.,TGTGCCAGCTCAAGCTCAGGCCCACATCTCTATAATTCACCCCTCCACTTT,CASSSSGPHLYNSPLHF
TRBJ1-1,TRBV25-1,14,.,.,TGTGCCAGCAGTGAGACAGCCATGAACACTGAAGCTTTCTTT,CASSETAMNTEAFF